The 15 T cell receptor beta chains below all came from one sample that was sequenced in a study of STAT5B mutations in CD4+ large granular lymphocyte leukemia (dated 2022 in TCRdb). Libraries were constructed by the immunoSEQ multiplex PCR assay. TCRdb mirrors the immuneACCESS table, restricted to in-frame sequences. Some clones are absent from its copies; in checked studies, under half trace to an unresolved V gene, and the reason for the others is unknown. Recorded for this sample are around 35,000 clones; about 70% of them occurred a single time. Of the sample, roughly 0.29% is held by the ten largest clones. Sample: CD4+ T cells from blood buffy coats. The receptors were gathered from a human donor in good health.

The rearrangement joins TRBV14 to TRBJ1-2, with TRBD1 matching over 7 bases. The germline CDR1 and CDR2 sequences are SGHDN and FVKESK. The CDR3 has 15 residues. V lost 4 bases and J lost 2; bases outside the gene matches: 7. The DNA of the CDR3 is TGTGCCAGCAGCCGAAACAGGGGATTCAACTATGGCTACACCTTC. The encoded protein is CASSRNRGFNYGYTF.

The table lists this clone with a few counts. V gene TRBV27 combines with J gene TRBJ2-7, with 8 bases fitting TRBD1. Trimming cost V 4 bases and J 2 bases; bases outside gene matches: 4. Looked up from germline, CDR1 is MNHEY and CDR2 is SMNVEV (reference sequence). CDR3 size: 14 residues. CDR3 bases: TGTGCCAGCAGTTCCGAGACAGGGGCCTACGAGCAGTACTTC. It is translated as CASSSETGAYEQYF.

This clone was detected only once. The chain has TRBV7-6 and TRBJ1-1, with D possibly matching TRBD1 (6 bases). Germline CDR1 SGHVS, CDR2 FNYEAQ. The CDR3 runs to 14 residues. The V end was cut by 5 bases, the J end by 0 bases, with 10 bases between. CDR3 sequence reads: CASSATGLNTEAFF. The CDR3 region has the DNA TGTGCCAGCAGCGCCACAGGGTTGAACACTGAAGCTTTCTTT.

V gene TRBV28 combines with J gene TRBJ1-4; D is ambiguous. V lost 5 bases, J lost 0 bases, and 7 bases lay in between. The CDR3 runs to 14 residues. Per germline, CDR1 MDHEN and CDR2 SYDVKM. The CDR3 sequence: CASSGSATNEKLFF. CDR3 in DNA: TGTGCCAGCAGTGGCAGTGCAACTAATGAAAAACTGTTTTTT.

The chain carries TRBV19 and TRBJ2-2; TRBD2 agrees at 10 bases. Trimming took 2 bases from V and 7 from J; bases not matched to a gene: 10. The germline CDR1 and CDR2 sequences are LNHDA and SQIVND (reference sequence). There are 17 residues in the CDR3. The CDR3: CASSISSGRARDGELFF. The CDR3 DNA is TGTGCCAGTAGTATATCAAGCGGGAGGGCCCGGGACGGGGAGCTGTTTTTT.

The rearrangement joins TRBV6-7 to TRBJ2-7; TRBD2 agrees at 14 bases. TRBV6-7 is noted as an ORF with a role that remains uncertain. V was pared by 0 bases and J by 6 bases, with 10 bases of the junction left unmatched. The CDR3 is 18 residues long. The CDR3 DNA sequence: TGTGCCAGCAGTTACTCGTTGGGACTAGCGGGAGTATGCCCCGAGCAGTACTTC. Encoded protein: CASSYSLGLAGVCPEQYF.

In its sample, this clone was seen a few times. The V call is TRBV11-3, the J call TRBJ1-1, with 7 bases lining up with TRBD1. Looked up from germline, CDR1 is SGHNT and CDR2 is YENEEA. Trimming cost V 5 bases and J 0 bases; bases outside gene matches: 15. The CDR3 spans 18 residues. Here the CDR3 DNA reads TGTGCCAGCAGCCTGCAGGAGAGGGGGCCCGGGGTGAACACTGAAGCTTTCTTT. It specifies CASSLQERGPGVNTEAFF.

The J gene is TRBJ1-5, the V gene TRBV6-5, with a possible D match to TRBD1 (5 bases). Trimming removed 6 bases at V and 12 bases at J, with 18 bases between. Germline V gene data show CDR1 as MNHEY and CDR2 as SVGAGI. The CDR3 has 13 residues. The CDR3 loop reads CASSERGQEGQHF. In nucleotides, the CDR3 is TGTGCCAGCAGCGAAAGGGGCCAAGAGGGCCAGCATTTT.

V gene TRBV5-6 combines with J gene TRBJ1-4; 7 bases agree with TRBD1. In germline, CDR1 is SGHDT, CDR2 YYEEEE. The CDR3 loop spans 15 amino acids. J lost 4 bases, V lost 4 bases, and 7 bases had no gene match. This CDR3 reads CASSGWDSSNEKLFF. In DNA form, the CDR3 reads TGTGCCAGCAGCGGCTGGGACAGTAGTAATGAAAAACTGTTTTTT.

The chain links TRBV7-9 to TRBJ1-2; 9 bases fit TRBD1. Germline V gene sequence: CDR1 SEHNR, CDR2 FQNEAQ (reference sequence). This CDR3 is 16 amino acids long. The ends lost 5 bases at V and 1 base at J; junction bases unmatched: 8. CDR3 sequence reads: CASSPTTGGSNYGYTF. The DNA for the CDR3 is TGTGCCAGCAGCCCCACCACAGGGGGCAGTAACTATGGCTACACCTTC.

A single count supports this clone. This sequence joins TRBV7-8 and TRBJ2-5; 8 nucleotides line up with TRBD2. CDR3 length: 16 amino acids. The J segment lost 3 bases and the V segment lost 5 bases, leaving 11 bases of the junction unmatched. Per germline, CDR1 SGHVS and CDR2 FQNEAQ. CDR3 protein: CASSDRRGGNEETQYF. CDR3 DNA sequence: TGTGCCAGCAGCGATCGTCGCGGGGGGAATGAAGAGACCCAGTACTTC.

The chain links TRBV7-2 to TRBJ2-5, with D perhaps TRBD2 (5 bases). The CDR3 consists of 13 residues. The V end lost 3 bases, the J end lost 3 bases, and 8 bases lay between the germline ends. Per germline, CDR1 SGHTA and CDR2 FQGNSA. CDR3 residues: CASSFTGKETQYF. In nucleotides, the CDR3 is TGTGCCAGCAGCTTCACGGGGAAAGAGACCCAGTACTTC.

DNA of the CDR3: TGTGCCAGCAGGAATTATCCCCGCAATCAGCCCCAGCATTTT. Its protein is CASRNYPRNQPQHF. This chain connects TRBV6-1 to TRBJ1-5; no definite D call. The germline V and J ends were trimmed by 6 bases and 2 bases, with 11 bases remaining between them. The CDR3 has 14 amino acids. The V gene's germline CDR1 is MNHNS and CDR2 SASEGT.

CDR3 in DNA: TGTGCCACCAAGACTAGTTTTTCTAGCACAGATACGCAGTATTTT. Protein sequence: CATKTSFSSTDTQYF. V is TRBV6-1 and J is TRBJ2-3, with D possibly TRBD2 on 6 matching bases. Germline CDR1 reads MNHNS; CDR2 reads SASEGT. There are 15 residues in the CDR3. Trimming took 10 bases from V and 0 from J, leaving 17 bases between them.

The V gene is TRBV7-9, the J gene TRBJ2-2; D is unresolved. There are 14 residues in the CDR3. Trimming removed 4 bases at V and 1 base at J, with 7 bases between. The V gene's germline CDR1 is SEHNR and CDR2 FQNEAQ (reference sequence). The CDR3 here is CASSSTLNTGELFF. DNA of the CDR3: TGTGCCAGCAGCTCAACTTTGAACACCGGGGAGCTGTTTTTT.